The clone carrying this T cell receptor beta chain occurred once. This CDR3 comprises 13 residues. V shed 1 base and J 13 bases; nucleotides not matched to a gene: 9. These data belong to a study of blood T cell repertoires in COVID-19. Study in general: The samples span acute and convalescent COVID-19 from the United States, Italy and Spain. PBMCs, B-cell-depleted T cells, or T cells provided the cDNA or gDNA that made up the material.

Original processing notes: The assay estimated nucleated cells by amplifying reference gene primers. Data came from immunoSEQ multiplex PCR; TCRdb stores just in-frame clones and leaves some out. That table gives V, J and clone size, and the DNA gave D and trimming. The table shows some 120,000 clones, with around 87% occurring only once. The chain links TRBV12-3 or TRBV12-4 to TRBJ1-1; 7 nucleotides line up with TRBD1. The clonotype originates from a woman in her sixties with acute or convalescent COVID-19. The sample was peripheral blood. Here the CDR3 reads CASSLDKGADGFF. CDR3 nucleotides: TGTGCCAGCAGTTTAGATAAGGGGGCGGACGGTTTCTTT.